This T cell receptor beta chain emerged from a study of OX40 agonist ivuxolimab in advanced cancers. Germline CDR1 and CDR2: KGHSH and LQKENI. This CDR3 comprises 15 residues. V was clipped by 5 bases and J by 4 bases; unmatched bases: 7. Measured with immunoSEQ multiplex PCR; TCRdb has only the in-frame clones, and not every one. Of more than 50,000 clones detected, approximately 90% appear once; the ten largest clones hold approximately 2%. General study results and limits: Normalized T-cell clonal expansion was also low in some nonresponders.

A word on this clone: The antigen is undetermined.

The source is an adult with an advanced solid tumor such as melanoma, head and neck, liver or kidney cancer. The chain has TRBV18 and TRBJ2-7; 11 bases are shared with TRBD2. The material sequenced was CD4+ or CD8+ T cells sorted from blood, taken in a trial of the OX40 agonist ivuxolimab. The CDR3 loop reads CASSAIAGGSYEQYF. The CDR3 DNA is TGTGCCAGCTCAGCCATAGCGGGAGGGTCTTACGAGCAGTACTTC.